Following are 19 T cell receptor beta chains from one sample sequenced in a study of vaccination and CD4 T cells after COVID-19. No antigen has been identified for these receptors. With the Oncomine TCR Beta short-read assay, DNA from cultured CD4+ T cells was sequenced. TCRdb itself ran the PCR reads through MiXCR, one entry per CDR3 protein. In the table there are under 20,000 distinct CDR3 sequences, roughly half of which are singletons. Treatment here: approximately 11-day PBMC culture with coronavirus spike peptide pools or control peptides (ViraFEST assay). The sample was CD4+ T cells from blood, cultured in vitro. These receptors all come from a human donor who had recovered from COVID-19.

This clonotype was observed a few times. This chain connects TRBV6-5 to TRBJ1-2; 7 bases map to TRBD1. The CDR3 contains 17 residues. Germline CDR1 and CDR2: MNHEY and SVGAGI. V lost 0 bases to trimming and J lost 0 bases; unmatched junction nucleotides: 7. Written as DNA, the CDR3 is TGTGCCAGCAGTTACTCAGCAGGGGGATCTTCTAACTATGGCTACACCTTC. Protein: CASSYSAGGSSNYGYTF.

The chain couples TRBV28 to TRBJ1-5, with unresolved D. With 11 bases removed from V and 3 bases from J, the gap between germline ends came to 14 bases. Germline loops: CDR1 MDHEN, CDR2 SYDVKM. The CDR3 has 13 amino acids. The CDR3 protein is CACQWRDNQPQHF. The CDR3 nucleotides are TGTGCCTGCCAGTGGAGGGACAATCAGCCCCAGCATTTT.

There are a few counts of this clonotype. The V gene is TRBV2, the J gene TRBJ1-5, with TRBD1 matching over 7 bases. J was trimmed by 3 bases and V by 3 bases; bases with no gene match: 2. The CDR3 has 14 amino acids. Germline-derived CDR1 and CDR2 are SNHLY and FYNNEI. As DNA, the CDR3 is TGTGCCAGCAGTGATGGGACAGCCAATCAGCCCCAGCATTTT. Translating gives CASSDGTANQPQHF.

This clonotype turned up a few times. V is TRBV19 and J is TRBJ2-3; 9 bases map to TRBD1. Per germline, CDR1 LNHDA and CDR2 SQIVND (reference sequence). V trimming: 4 bases; J trimming: 4 bases; junction bases outside the gene matches: 6. The CDR3 is 15 residues long. The CDR3 DNA reads as TGTGCCAGTAGTACCTGGGGACAGGGTTCAGATACGCAGTATTTT. Translated, it gives CASSTWGQGSDTQYF.

This clonotype was recorded only once. The rearrangement links TRBV7-8 to TRBJ1-5, with 10 positions matching TRBD1. This CDR3 spans 13 amino acids. V trimming: 8 bases; J trimming: 5 bases; junction bases outside the gene matches: 3. From germline, CDR1 is SGHVS and CDR2 FQNEAQ. CDR3 in DNA: TGTGCCAGCGGGGGACAGGGGCATCAGCCCCAGCATTTT. It specifies CASGGQGHQPQHF. The whole variable domain, filled in from reference TRBV7-8 and TRBJ1-5, reads GAGVSQSPRYKVAKRGQDVALRCDPISGHVSLFWYQQALGQGPEFLTYFQNEAQLDKSGLPSDRFFAERPEGSVSTLKIQRTQQEDSAVYLCASGGQGHQPQHFGDGTRLSIL.

The chain couples TRBV7-9 to TRBJ2-3; D is undetermined. Germline V gene sequence: CDR1 SEHNR, CDR2 FQNEAQ (reference sequence). V lost 1 base and J lost 4, with 9 bases in between. The CDR3 consists of 14 residues. The CDR3 sequence is CASSLERPADTQYF. The CDR3 nucleotides read TGTGCCAGCAGCTTAGAAAGGCCCGCAGATACGCAGTATTTT.

The chain joins TRBV5-1 to TRBJ2-2; 9 nucleotides agree with TRBD1. The junction had 3 bases not matched to a gene; V was cut back by 0 bases and J by 6 bases. Germline V gene lookup returns CDR1 SGHRS and CDR2 YFSETQ. The CDR3 is 15 residues long. This CDR3 is CASSLGTGVSGELFF. CDR3 DNA sequence: TGCGCCAGCAGCTTGGGGACAGGGGTTTCCGGGGAGCTGTTTTTT.

The rearrangement links TRBV19 to TRBJ1-6, with D perhaps matching TRBD1 (5 bases). Trimming took off 1 base at V and 6 bases at J, with 10 bases between the two ends. Per germline, CDR1 LNHDA and CDR2 SQIVND (reference sequence). The CDR3 has 15 amino acids. The CDR3 reads CASSIVFGGNSPLHF. CDR3 coding DNA: TGTGCCAGTAGTATAGTCTTCGGGGGTAATTCACCCCTCCACTTT.

V gene TRBV5-1 combines with J gene TRBJ2-1; either TRBD1 or TRBD2 may supply D (5 bases each). V shed 4 bases and J shed 4 bases, with 18 bases lying between them. The germline gives CDR1 SGHRS, CDR2 YFSETQ. This CDR3 comprises 16 residues. The CDR3 DNA is TGCGCCAGCAGCGCAGGTTCTCTGGGACGGTACAATGAGCAGTTCTTC. Amino acids: CASSAGSLGRYNEQFF.

The rearrangement links TRBV2 to TRBJ1-1; D unresolved. In germline, CDR1 is SNHLY, CDR2 FYNNEI. The CDR3 runs to 13 residues. V lost 6 bases and J lost 6, with 14 bases in between. CDR3 bases: TGTGCCAGCAGGGCTGGGTTCTTCCCTGAAGCTTTCTTT. Amino acids: CASRAGFFPEAFF.

The rearrangement joins TRBV20-1 to TRBJ1-5, with D unresolved. Germline V CDR1 and CDR2: DFQATT, SNEGSKA (reference sequence). This CDR3 has 13 residues. The V gene lost 5 bases and the J gene lost 0 bases, with 8 bases spanning the gap. The CDR3 sequence is CSAGRPSNQPQHF. Written as DNA, the CDR3 is TGCAGTGCTGGAAGGCCTAGCAATCAGCCCCAGCATTTT.

Note on this clonotype: At one end, the junction sequence differs from germline, possibly due to a read error. V is TRBV12-3 or TRBV12-4 and J is TRBJ1-5, with D hard to call. The CDR3 extends over 14 amino acids. In DNA, the CDR3 is TGTGCCAACAGTTTGGGGTTGGGCAATCAGCCCCAGCATTTT. Its translation: CANSLGLGNQPQHF.

The sample holds a few counts of this clonotype. V gene TRBV6-5 combines with J gene TRBJ1-1; no reliable D call. The CDR3 has 12 amino acids. Germline V CDR1 and CDR2: MNHEY, SVGAGI. Trimming removed 4 bases at V and 1 base at J, with 4 bases between. CDR3 residues: CASSSANTEAFF. The CDR3 DNA sequence: TGTGCCAGCAGTTCCGCGAACACTGAAGCTTTCTTT.

Notes on this clonotype: This may stem from a read error, because a much larger clone lies one nucleotide away. The V call is TRBV28, the J call TRBJ2-1, with a tentative D call TRBD2 (7 bases). Per germline, CDR1 MDHEN and CDR2 SYDVKM. The length of the CDR3 is 18 residues. DNA of the CDR3: TGTGCCAGCAGTTTATATACGGGGGGCACAGGACGCTACAGTGAGCAGTTCTTC. Amino acids: CASSLYTGGTGRYSEQFF.

The chain joins TRBV18 to TRBJ2-5; 10 bases agree with TRBD1. Germline loops: CDR1 KGHSH, CDR2 LQKENI. CDR3 length equals 14 residues. Trimming at V came to 3 bases and at J to 3 bases, leaving 1 base not matched to a gene. The chain's CDR3 is CASSPGTGEETQYF. In nucleotides, the CDR3 is TGTGCCAGCTCACCCGGGACAGGGGAAGAGACCCAGTACTTC.

V gene TRBV18 combines with J gene TRBJ2-5; D is unclear. This CDR3 has 12 residues. Germline values: CDR1 KGHSH, CDR2 LQKENI. With 3 bases removed from V and 0 bases from J, the gap between germline ends came to 2 bases. CDR3 loop: CASSPYQETQYF. CDR3 bases: TGTGCCAGCTCACCTTACCAAGAGACCCAGTACTTC. Together with reference TRBV18 and TRBJ2-5, the CDR3 gives the full variable domain: NAGVMQNPRHLVRRRGQEARLRCSPMKGHSHVYWYRQLPEEGLKFMVYLQKENIIDESGMPKERFSAEFPKEGPSILRIQQVVRGDSAAYFCASSPYQETQYFGPGTRLLVL.

This clonotype has more than one count but fewer than ten. The chain uses TRBV7-6 and TRBJ2-7, with TRBD2 matching over 11 bases. The CDR3 consists of 15 residues. Germline V CDR1 and CDR2: SGHVS, FNYEAQ. Trimming at V came to 5 bases and at J to 6 bases, leaving 9 bases not matched to a gene. The CDR3 DNA is TGTGCCAGCAGCCCTCAACTAGCGGGGGATGGCGAGCAGTACTTC. Protein: CASSPQLAGDGEQYF.

The chain recombines TRBV5-7 with TRBJ2-7; 9 bases line up with TRBD1. TRBV5-7 falls under the ORF class, with uncertain function. The V and J ends lost 0 bases and 0 bases, in that order; junction bases with no gene match: 4. CDR3 size: 16 residues. CDR3 nucleotide sequence: TGTGCCAGCAGCTTGGGGGGGACAGGGATCTCCTACGAGCAGTACTTC. Translated: CASSLGGTGISYEQYF.

This clonotype came up a few times. This CDR3 reads CASSFGGSTYEQYF. CDR3 bases: TGTGCCAGCAGTTTCGGCGGCAGTACCTACGAGCAGTACTTC. The chain is built from TRBV27 and TRBJ2-7; D remains unclear. Germline lookup yields CDR1 MNHEY and CDR2 SMNVEV (reference sequence). This CDR3 region has 14 residues. With 3 bases removed from V and 2 bases from J, the gap between germline ends came to 11 bases.